These T cell receptor beta chains were read from a single sample in a study of blood T cell repertoires in COVID-19. Clones were read by immunoSEQ multiplex PCR, and TCRdb kept only the in-frame ones, dropping some. The table includes 150,000 to 200,000 clones, 70% to 90% detected once. Sequencing input: peripheral blood. Receptors originate from a human donor in a cohort sampled during active COVID-19. CDR3s include the opening cysteine and the closing phenylalanine or tryptophan. Each record gives: clone size, V gene, D gene, J gene, CDR3 protein, CDR3 DNA. The D gene is left open where the match is weak. A row's size may be missing; if present it is once, few, many or a size class.

clone_size: -; v_call: TRBV24-1; d_call: -; j_call: TRBJ2-7; cdr3_aa: CATSNPGLSEQYF; cdr3_nt: TGTGCCACCAGTAATCCGGGTCTCAGCGAGCAGTACTTC
clone_size: few; v_call: TRBV3-1/TRBV3-2; d_call: TRBD1; j_call: TRBJ1-3; cdr3_aa: CASSSRQGSGNTIYF; cdr3_nt: TGTGCCAGCAGCTCCAGACAGGGGAGTGGAAACACCATATATTTT
clone_size: -; v_call: TRBV5-4; d_call: -; j_call: TRBJ2-6; cdr3_aa: CASSLAGGTGANVLTF; cdr3_nt: TGTGCCAGCAGCTTGGCCGGGGGAACTGGGGCCAACGTCCTGACTTTC
clone_size: -; v_call: TRBV5-1; d_call: TRBD2; j_call: TRBJ2-7; cdr3_aa: CASTKTSGYLSEQYF; cdr3_nt: TGCGCCAGCACTAAGACTAGCGGGTATCTGAGCGAGCAGTACTTC
clone_size: -; v_call: TRBV10-3; d_call: -; j_call: TRBJ2-1; cdr3_aa: CAISDSNNEQFF; cdr3_nt: TGTGCCATCAGCGACAGTAACAATGAGCAGTTCTTC
clone_size: -; v_call: TRBV19; d_call: TRBD1; j_call: TRBJ1-2; cdr3_aa: CASSPRGQGYGYTF; cdr3_nt: TGTGCCAGTAGTCCCAGGGGACAGGGCTATGGCTACACCTTC
clone_size: -; v_call: TRBV7-8; d_call: TRBD2; j_call: TRBJ2-7; cdr3_aa: CASSLAPNPQAGGLYEQYF; cdr3_nt: TGTGCCAGCAGCTTAGCGCCAAACCCACAAGCGGGGGGGCTCTACGAGCAGTACTTC
clone_size: -; v_call: TRBV27; d_call: TRBD1; j_call: TRBJ1-5; cdr3_aa: CASSRSGQPGSNQPQHF; cdr3_nt: TGTGCCAGCAGTCGGTCGGGACAGCCGGGGAGCAATCAGCCCCAGCATTTT
clone_size: -; v_call: TRBV5-6; d_call: -; j_call: TRBJ1-3; cdr3_aa: CASSSQDFTGNTIYF; cdr3_nt: TGTGCCAGCAGCTCACAGGATTTCACCGGAAACACCATATATTTT
clone_size: -; v_call: TRBV3-1/TRBV3-2; d_call: -; j_call: TRBJ1-4; cdr3_aa: CASSQEHPLDSRNEKLFF; cdr3_nt: TGTGCCAGCAGCCAAGAACACCCCCTGGACAGCAGAAATGAAAAACTGTTTTTT
clone_size: -; v_call: TRBV29-1; d_call: -; j_call: TRBJ2-1; cdr3_aa: CSVEGPAGSAFF; cdr3_nt: TGCAGCGTTGAAGGCCCCGCCGGGAGTGCCTTCTTC
clone_size: -; v_call: TRBV30; d_call: TRBD2; j_call: TRBJ2-7; cdr3_aa: CAWSPTPIAGGSYEQYF; cdr3_nt: TGTGCCTGGAGTCCAACACCCATAGCGGGAGGATCCTACGAGCAGTACTTC
clone_size: few; v_call: TRBV2; d_call: TRBD2; j_call: TRBJ2-1; cdr3_aa: CASIRLAGNKNEQFF; cdr3_nt: TGTGCCAGCATTAGACTAGCCGGAAACAAGAATGAGCAGTTCTTC
clone_size: -; v_call: TRBV29-1; d_call: -; j_call: TRBJ1-1; cdr3_aa: CSLMGGTEAFF; cdr3_nt: TGCAGCCTGATGGGGGGCACTGAAGCTTTCTTT
clone_size: -; v_call: TRBV9; d_call: TRBD1; j_call: TRBJ1-6; cdr3_aa: CASSAGQASPLHF; cdr3_nt: TGTGCCAGCAGCGCAGGACAGGCTTCACCCCTCCACTTT
clone_size: -; v_call: TRBV5-1; d_call: TRBD1; j_call: TRBJ1-1; cdr3_aa: CASSLDRGMNTEAFF; cdr3_nt: TGCGCCAGCAGCTTGGACAGGGGGATGAACACTGAAGCTTTCTTT
clone_size: -; v_call: TRBV7-8; d_call: TRBD2; j_call: TRBJ2-2; cdr3_aa: CASSLPLRLAGSGELFF; cdr3_nt: TGTGCCAGCAGCTTGCCCCTGCGACTAGCGGGATCCGGGGAGCTGTTTTTT
clone_size: -; v_call: TRBV6-2/TRBV6-3; d_call: TRBD1; j_call: TRBJ1-6; cdr3_aa: CASSYLRGQGTSSPLHF; cdr3_nt: TGTGCCAGCAGTTACTTAAGGGGACAGGGCACGAGTTCACCCCTCCACTTT
clone_size: -; v_call: TRBV6-1; d_call: TRBD1; j_call: TRBJ2-7; cdr3_aa: CASSGGGVRDRGLYEQYF; cdr3_nt: TGTGCCAGCAGTGGGGGCGGGGTCCGGGACAGGGGGCTCTACGAGCAGTACTTC
clone_size: few; v_call: TRBV21-1; d_call: -; j_call: TRBJ1-2; cdr3_aa: CASGLEPGQKNYGYTF; cdr3_nt: TGTGCCAGCGGCCTCGAACCGGGACAGAAGAACTATGGCTACACCTTC
clone_size: -; v_call: TRBV10-3; d_call: TRBD2; j_call: TRBJ2-7; cdr3_aa: CAISRTSGGYEQYF; cdr3_nt: TGTGCCATCAGCAGGACTAGCGGGGGTTACGAGCAGTACTTC
clone_size: few; v_call: TRBV11-2; d_call: TRBD2; j_call: TRBJ2-5; cdr3_aa: CASSSEGLAGGEETQYF; cdr3_nt: TGTGCCAGCAGCTCGGAGGGACTAGCGGGAGGCGAAGAGACCCAGTACTTC
clone_size: -; v_call: TRBV2; d_call: TRBD2; j_call: TRBJ2-7; cdr3_aa: CASSGRGTSEAKQYF; cdr3_nt: TGTGCCAGCAGTGGGAGAGGGACTAGCGAGGCGAAGCAGTACTTC
clone_size: few; v_call: TRBV29-1; d_call: -; j_call: TRBJ2-5; cdr3_aa: CSVEGGRVKTQYF; cdr3_nt: TGCAGCGTTGAAGGGGGCAGGGTTAAGACCCAGTACTTC
clone_size: -; v_call: TRBV2; d_call: TRBD1; j_call: TRBJ1-5; cdr3_aa: CASRATGEGQPQHF; cdr3_nt: TGTGCCAGCAGGGCAACAGGGGAAGGACAGCCCCAGCATTTT
clone_size: -; v_call: TRBV21-1; d_call: -; j_call: TRBJ2-7; cdr3_aa: CASSNRGKQYF; cdr3_nt: TGTGCCAGCAGCAACAGGGGCAAGCAGTACTTC
clone_size: -; v_call: TRBV5-5; d_call: -; j_call: TRBJ2-3; cdr3_aa: CASSPWADRTDTQYF; cdr3_nt: TGTGCCAGCAGCCCCTGGGCAGACCGCACAGATACGCAGTATTTT
clone_size: -; v_call: TRBV10-3; d_call: -; j_call: TRBJ1-2; cdr3_aa: CAISEGTFTNYGYTF; cdr3_nt: TGTGCCATCAGTGAGGGGACTTTCACTAACTATGGCTACACCTTC
clone_size: -; v_call: TRBV15; d_call: -; j_call: TRBJ2-5; cdr3_aa: CATSRDGVTFGEETQYF; cdr3_nt: TGTGCCACCAGCAGGGACGGGGTTACCTTCGGAGAGGAGACCCAGTACTTC
clone_size: -; v_call: TRBV6-2/TRBV6-3; d_call: -; j_call: TRBJ2-1; cdr3_aa: CASSSNFMEGEFDEQFF; cdr3_nt: TGTGCCAGCAGTTCCAACTTTATGGAGGGAGAGTTTGATGAGCAGTTCTTC
clone_size: -; v_call: TRBV28; d_call: -; j_call: TRBJ1-3; cdr3_aa: CASSRRWTDHKGAGNTIYF; cdr3_nt: TGTGCCAGCAGCCGACGCTGGACAGATCACAAAGGGGCTGGAAACACCATATATTTT
clone_size: -; v_call: TRBV3-1/TRBV3-2; d_call: TRBD1; j_call: TRBJ1-4; cdr3_aa: CASSQDVGQGNEKLFF; cdr3_nt: TGTGCCAGCAGCCAAGATGTCGGACAGGGGAATGAAAAACTGTTTTTT
clone_size: -; v_call: TRBV6-5; d_call: -; j_call: TRBJ1-2; cdr3_aa: CASSSSTGLYGYTF; cdr3_nt: -
clone_size: -; v_call: TRBV5-5; d_call: -; j_call: TRBJ2-7; cdr3_aa: CASSLGNRLSYEQYF; cdr3_nt: TGTGCCAGCAGCTTAGGGAACAGGCTGTCCTACGAGCAGTACTTC
clone_size: -; v_call: TRBV9; d_call: -; j_call: TRBJ1-3; cdr3_aa: CASSGQKIYF; cdr3_nt: TGTGCCAGCAGCGGGCAGAAGATATATTTT
clone_size: -; v_call: TRBV5-5; d_call: -; j_call: TRBJ2-2; cdr3_aa: CASSLFQGPNTGELFF; cdr3_nt: TGTGCCAGCAGCTTGTTCCAGGGCCCGAACACCGGGGAGCTGTTTTTT
clone_size: -; v_call: TRBV28; d_call: TRBD1; j_call: TRBJ1-5; cdr3_aa: CASSRQGGRPQHF; cdr3_nt: TGTGCCAGCAGTCGACAGGGGGGAAGGCCCCAGCATTTT
clone_size: -; v_call: TRBV30; d_call: -; j_call: TRBJ1-4; cdr3_aa: CAWNLWAGEKLFF; cdr3_nt: TGTGCCTGGAACCTTTGGGCCGGCGAAAAACTGTTTTTT
clone_size: -; v_call: TRBV5-1; d_call: -; j_call: TRBJ2-5; cdr3_aa: CASSLAPETQYF; cdr3_nt: TGCGCCAGCAGCTTGGCTCCAGAGACCCAGTACTTC
clone_size: -; v_call: TRBV10-3; d_call: TRBD1; j_call: TRBJ1-2; cdr3_aa: CATLDGQGWGGYTF; cdr3_nt: TGTGCCACCTTGGACGGACAGGGGTGGGGTGGCTACACCTTC
clone_size: -; v_call: TRBV9; d_call: TRBD1; j_call: TRBJ1-2; cdr3_aa: CASGRGGDYGYTF; cdr3_nt: TGTGCCAGCGGACGAGGGGGCGACTATGGCTACACCTTC
clone_size: -; v_call: TRBV11-2; d_call: -; j_call: TRBJ1-6; cdr3_aa: CASSLLSADSPLHF; cdr3_nt: TGTGCCAGCAGCTTATTATCGGCGGATTCACCCCTCCACTTT
clone_size: -; v_call: TRBV11-3; d_call: TRBD2; j_call: TRBJ2-5; cdr3_aa: CASSLSYWLAGEQETQYF; cdr3_nt: TGTGCCAGCAGCTTATCGTATTGGCTAGCGGGGGAACAAGAGACCCAGTACTTC
clone_size: -; v_call: TRBV7-8; d_call: TRBD1; j_call: TRBJ1-1; cdr3_aa: CASSRGTVNTEAFF; cdr3_nt: TGTGCCAGCAGCCGGGGGACAGTTAACACTGAAGCTTTCTTT
clone_size: -; v_call: TRBV27; d_call: -; j_call: TRBJ2-3; cdr3_aa: CASSLSQGFTDTQYF; cdr3_nt: TGTGCCAGCAGTTTATCGCAGGGTTTCACAGATACGCAGTATTTT
clone_size: -; v_call: TRBV11-3; d_call: -; j_call: TRBJ1-1; cdr3_aa: CASSLGGTGLEAFF; cdr3_nt: TGTGCCAGCAGCTTAGGCGGAACAGGGCTTGAAGCTTTCTTT
clone_size: few; v_call: TRBV4-3; d_call: TRBD2; j_call: TRBJ2-2; cdr3_aa: CASSQAIAGGLTGELFF; cdr3_nt: TGCGCCAGCAGCCAAGCAATAGCGGGGGGTCTCACCGGGGAGCTGTTTTTT
clone_size: -; v_call: TRBV19; d_call: -; j_call: TRBJ2-5; cdr3_aa: CASKAGARPQETQYF; cdr3_nt: TGTGCCAGTAAGGCGGGCGCCAGGCCTCAAGAGACCCAGTACTTC
clone_size: once; v_call: TRBV7-3; d_call: TRBD2; j_call: TRBJ2-7; cdr3_aa: CASSPTSGGYEQYF; cdr3_nt: TGTGCCAGCAGCCCCACTAGCGGGGGGTACGAGCAGTACTTC
clone_size: -; v_call: TRBV9; d_call: -; j_call: TRBJ2-7; cdr3_aa: CASSVSEDEQYF; cdr3_nt: TGTGCCAGCAGCGTATCGGAGGACGAGCAGTACTTC
clone_size: -; v_call: TRBV25-1; d_call: -; j_call: TRBJ2-2; cdr3_aa: CASSEGGAGELFF; cdr3_nt: TGTGCCAGCAGTGAAGGGGGCGCCGGGGAGCTGTTTTTT
clone_size: -; v_call: TRBV9; d_call: -; j_call: TRBJ1-1; cdr3_aa: CASSVVWEGNTEAFF; cdr3_nt: TGTGCCAGCAGCGTAGTGTGGGAGGGTAACACTGAAGCTTTCTTT
clone_size: -; v_call: TRBV5-4; d_call: -; j_call: TRBJ2-5; cdr3_aa: CASSLPQETQYF; cdr3_nt: TGTGCCAGCAGCCTCCCCCAAGAGACCCAGTACTTC
clone_size: -; v_call: TRBV28; d_call: -; j_call: TRBJ2-7; cdr3_aa: CASSFVEPTTPYEQYF; cdr3_nt: TGTGCCAGCAGTTTTGTAGAGCCTACCACCCCCTACGAGCAGTACTTC
clone_size: once; v_call: TRBV6-1; d_call: -; j_call: TRBJ2-6; cdr3_aa: CASSEVLGGTGANVLTF; cdr3_nt: TGTGCCAGCAGTGAAGTTTTGGGGGGAACTGGGGCCAACGTCCTGACTTTC
clone_size: -; v_call: TRBV6-2/TRBV6-3; d_call: TRBD2; j_call: TRBJ2-2; cdr3_aa: CASSYSPIAGVTNTGELFF; cdr3_nt: TGTGCCAGCAGTTACTCTCCCATAGCGGGGGTGACGAACACCGGGGAGCTGTTTTTT
clone_size: -; v_call: TRBV18; d_call: TRBD1; j_call: TRBJ1-1; cdr3_aa: CASSLPRQGARRSEAFF; cdr3_nt: TGTGCCAGCTCTCTCCCCAGACAGGGGGCGCGAAGGAGTGAAGCTTTCTTT
clone_size: -; v_call: TRBV28; d_call: -; j_call: TRBJ1-4; cdr3_aa: CASSVQGGDEKLFF; cdr3_nt: TGTGCCAGCAGTGTACAGGGAGGGGATGAAAAACTGTTTTTT
clone_size: -; v_call: TRBV9; d_call: -; j_call: TRBJ1-1; cdr3_aa: CASSVEGGGMNTEAFF; cdr3_nt: TGTGCCAGCAGCGTAGAGGGAGGGGGGATGAACACTGAAGCTTTCTTT
clone_size: -; v_call: TRBV4-1; d_call: -; j_call: TRBJ1-2; cdr3_aa: CASSPITLDYGYTF; cdr3_nt: TGCGCCAGCAGCCCGATAACTCTAGACTATGGCTACACCTTC